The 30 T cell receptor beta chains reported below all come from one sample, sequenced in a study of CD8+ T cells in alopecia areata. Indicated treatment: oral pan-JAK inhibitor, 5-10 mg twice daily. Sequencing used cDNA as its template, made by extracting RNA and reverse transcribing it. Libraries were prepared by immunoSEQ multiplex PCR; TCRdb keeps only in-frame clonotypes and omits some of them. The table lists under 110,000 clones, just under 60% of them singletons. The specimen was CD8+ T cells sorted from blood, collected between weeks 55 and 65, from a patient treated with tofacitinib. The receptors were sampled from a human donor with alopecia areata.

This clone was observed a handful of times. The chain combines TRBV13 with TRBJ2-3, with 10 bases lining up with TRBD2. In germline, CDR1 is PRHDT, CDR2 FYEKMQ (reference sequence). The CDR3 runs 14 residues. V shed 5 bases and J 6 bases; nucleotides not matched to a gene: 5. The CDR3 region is CASSPGLAVDTQYF. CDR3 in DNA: TGTGCCAGCAGCCCAGGACTAGCGGTGGATACGCAGTATTTT.

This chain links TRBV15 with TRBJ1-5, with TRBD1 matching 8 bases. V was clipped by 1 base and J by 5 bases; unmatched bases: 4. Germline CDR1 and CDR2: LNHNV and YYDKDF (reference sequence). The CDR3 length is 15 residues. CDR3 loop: CATSRVGQVDQPQHF. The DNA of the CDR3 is TGTGCCACCAGCAGAGTGGGACAGGTGGATCAGCCCCAGCATTTT.

CDR3 loop: CSVEQAGSGNTIYF. In DNA, the CDR3 is TGCAGCGTTGAACAGGCAGGGTCTGGAAACACCATATATTTT. The chain employs TRBV29-1 and TRBJ1-3, with D possibly being TRBD1 (5 bases). CDR3 length: 14 residues. V lost 2 bases and J 1 base, leaving 9 bases between the germline ends. In germline, CDR1 is SQVTM, CDR2 ANQGSEA.

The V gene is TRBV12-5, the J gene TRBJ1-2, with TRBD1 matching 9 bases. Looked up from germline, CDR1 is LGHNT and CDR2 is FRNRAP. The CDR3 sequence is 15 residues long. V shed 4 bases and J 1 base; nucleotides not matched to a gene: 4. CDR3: CASGSGQGNNYGYTF. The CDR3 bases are TGTGCTAGTGGTTCCGGACAGGGGAATAACTATGGCTACACCTTC.

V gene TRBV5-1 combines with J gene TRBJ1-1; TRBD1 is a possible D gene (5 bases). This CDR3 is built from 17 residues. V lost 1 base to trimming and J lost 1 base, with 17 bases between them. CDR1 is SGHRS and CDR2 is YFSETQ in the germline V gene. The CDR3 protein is CASSLRGGGPTNTEAFF. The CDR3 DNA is TGCGCCAGCAGCTTGAGGGGTGGGGGACCGACGAACACTGAAGCTTTCTTT.

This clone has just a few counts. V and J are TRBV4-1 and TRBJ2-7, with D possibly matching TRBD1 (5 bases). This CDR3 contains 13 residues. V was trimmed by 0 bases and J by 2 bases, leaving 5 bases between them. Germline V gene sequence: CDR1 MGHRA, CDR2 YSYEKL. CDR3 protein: CASSQEQAYEQYF. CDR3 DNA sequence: TGCGCCAGCAGCCAAGAACAGGCCTACGAGCAGTACTTC.

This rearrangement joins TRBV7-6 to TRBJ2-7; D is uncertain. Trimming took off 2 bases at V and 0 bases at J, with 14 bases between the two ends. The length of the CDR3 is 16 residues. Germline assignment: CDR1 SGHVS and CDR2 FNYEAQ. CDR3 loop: CASSLTPYTSSYEQYF. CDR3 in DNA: TGTGCCAGCAGCTTAACTCCCTATACAAGCTCCTACGAGCAGTACTTC.

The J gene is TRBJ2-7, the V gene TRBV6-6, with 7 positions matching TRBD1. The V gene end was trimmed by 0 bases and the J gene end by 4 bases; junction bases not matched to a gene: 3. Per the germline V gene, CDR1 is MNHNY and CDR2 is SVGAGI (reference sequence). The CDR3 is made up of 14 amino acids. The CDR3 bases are TGTGCCAGCAGTTACTCTGGGACAGAATACGAGCAGTACTTC. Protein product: CASSYSGTEYEQYF.

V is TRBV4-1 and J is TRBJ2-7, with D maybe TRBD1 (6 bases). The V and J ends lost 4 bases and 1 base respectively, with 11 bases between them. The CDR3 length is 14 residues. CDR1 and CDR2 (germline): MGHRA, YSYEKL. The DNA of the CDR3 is TGCGCCAGCAGCCCAGGGGACGGTTCCTACGAGCAGTACTTC. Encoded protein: CASSPGDGSYEQYF.

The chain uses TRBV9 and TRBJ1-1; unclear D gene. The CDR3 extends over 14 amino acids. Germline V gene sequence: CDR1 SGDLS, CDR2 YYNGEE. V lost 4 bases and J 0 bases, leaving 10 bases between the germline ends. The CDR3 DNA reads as TGTGCCAGCAGCCCGAGGACGGTGAACACTGAAGCTTTCTTT. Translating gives CASSPRTVNTEAFF.

DNA of the CDR3: TGCGCCAGCAGCCAAGATGGACAGGGCAAAACTGAAAAACTGTTTTTT. Translating gives CASSQDGQGKTEKLFF. This chain uses TRBV4-1 with TRBJ1-4, with 8 bases aligning to TRBD1. V was clipped by 0 bases and J by 7 bases; unmatched bases: 7. CDR1 and CDR2 from the germline V gene are MGHRA and YSYEKL. There are 16 residues in the CDR3.

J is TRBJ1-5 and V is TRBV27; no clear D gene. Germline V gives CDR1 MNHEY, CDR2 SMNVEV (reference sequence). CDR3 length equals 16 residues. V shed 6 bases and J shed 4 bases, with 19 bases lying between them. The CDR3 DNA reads TGTGCCAGCAGCCCCGTAAAGGGTGTGAGGAATCAGCCCCAGCATTTT. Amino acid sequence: CASSPVKGVRNQPQHF.

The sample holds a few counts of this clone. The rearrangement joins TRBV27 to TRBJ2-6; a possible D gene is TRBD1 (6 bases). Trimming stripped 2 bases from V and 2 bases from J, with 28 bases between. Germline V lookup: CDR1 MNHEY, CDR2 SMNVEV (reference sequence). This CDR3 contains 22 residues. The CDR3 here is CASSLGPLRQDSPIAGANVLTF. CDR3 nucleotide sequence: TGTGCCAGCAGTTTAGGCCCCCTTCGACAGGATTCCCCTATTGCTGGGGCCAACGTCCTGACTTTC.

The CDR3 loop reads CASSPGAEQFF. The CDR3 DNA reads TGTGCCAGCAGCCCCGGCGCTGAGCAGTTCTTC. The genes are TRBV2 and TRBJ2-1, with no clear D. The V gene's germline CDR1 is SNHLY and CDR2 FYNNEI. The CDR3 loop spans 11 amino acids. Trimming removed 6 bases at V and 9 bases at J, with 9 bases between.

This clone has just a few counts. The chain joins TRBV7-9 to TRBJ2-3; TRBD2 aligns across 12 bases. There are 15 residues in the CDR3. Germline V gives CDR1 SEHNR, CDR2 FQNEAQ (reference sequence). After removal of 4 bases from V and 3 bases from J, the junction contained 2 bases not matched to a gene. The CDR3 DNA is TGTGCCAGCAGCTATCTAGCGGGGGGGACAGATACGCAGTATTTT. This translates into CASSYLAGGTDTQYF.

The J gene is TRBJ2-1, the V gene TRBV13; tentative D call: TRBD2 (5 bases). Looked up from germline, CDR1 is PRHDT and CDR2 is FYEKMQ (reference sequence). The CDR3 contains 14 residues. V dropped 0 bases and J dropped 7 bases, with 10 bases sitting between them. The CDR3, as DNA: TGTGCCAGCAGCTTAGGCCCTAGCCGGAATGAGCAGTTCTTC. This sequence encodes CASSLGPSRNEQFF.

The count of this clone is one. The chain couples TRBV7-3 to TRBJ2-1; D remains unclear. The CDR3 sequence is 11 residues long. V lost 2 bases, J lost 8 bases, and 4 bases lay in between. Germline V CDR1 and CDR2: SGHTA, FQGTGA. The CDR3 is CASSLGDEQFF. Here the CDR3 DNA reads TGTGCCAGCAGCTTAGGGGATGAGCAGTTCTTC.

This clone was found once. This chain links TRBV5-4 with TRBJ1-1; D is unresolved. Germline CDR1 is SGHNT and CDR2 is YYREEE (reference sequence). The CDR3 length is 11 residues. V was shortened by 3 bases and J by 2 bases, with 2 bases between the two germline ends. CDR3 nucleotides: TGTGCCAGCAGCTCCAACACTGAAGCTTTCTTT. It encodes CASSSNTEAFF.

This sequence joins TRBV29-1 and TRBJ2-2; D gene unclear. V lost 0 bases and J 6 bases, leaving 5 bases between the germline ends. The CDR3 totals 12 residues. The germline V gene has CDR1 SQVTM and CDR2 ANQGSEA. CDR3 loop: CSVEDLSGELFF. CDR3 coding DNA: TGCAGCGTTGAAGATCTATCCGGGGAGCTGTTTTTT.

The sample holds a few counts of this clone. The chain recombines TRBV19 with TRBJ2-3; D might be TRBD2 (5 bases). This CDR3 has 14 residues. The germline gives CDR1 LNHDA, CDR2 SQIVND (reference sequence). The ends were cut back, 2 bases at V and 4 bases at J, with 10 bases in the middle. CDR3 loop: CASSISPRADTQYF. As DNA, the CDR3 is TGTGCCAGTAGTATAAGCCCGAGGGCAGATACGCAGTATTTT.

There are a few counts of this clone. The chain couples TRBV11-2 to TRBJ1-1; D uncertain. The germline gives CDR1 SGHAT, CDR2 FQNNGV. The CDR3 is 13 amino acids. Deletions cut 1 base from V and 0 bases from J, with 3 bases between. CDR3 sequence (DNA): TGTGCCAGCAGCTTAGGGGTGAACACTGAAGCTTTCTTT. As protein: CASSLGVNTEAFF. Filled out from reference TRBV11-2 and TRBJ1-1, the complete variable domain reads EAGVAQSPRYKIIEKRQSVAFWCNPISGHATLYWYQQILGQGPKLLIQFQNNGVVDDSQLPKDRFSAERLKGVDSTLKIQPAKLEDSAVYLCASSLGVNTEAFFGQGTRLTVV.

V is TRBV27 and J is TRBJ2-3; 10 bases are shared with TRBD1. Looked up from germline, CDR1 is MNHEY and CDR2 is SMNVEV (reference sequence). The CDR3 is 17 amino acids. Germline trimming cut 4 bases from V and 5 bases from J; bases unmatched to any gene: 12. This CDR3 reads CASSSISGTGEIDTQYF. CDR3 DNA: TGTGCCAGCAGTTCAATATCCGGGACAGGGGAGATAGATACGCAGTATTTT.

Here the CDR3 reads CAWFTSYEQYF. The DNA for the CDR3 is TGTGCCTGGTTCACCTCCTACGAGCAGTACTTC. V usage is TRBV30 and J usage is TRBJ2-7; D unclear. Germline CDR1 and CDR2: GTSNPN and SVGIG (reference sequence). CDR3 length equals 11 residues. With 5 bases removed from V and 0 bases from J, the gap between germline ends came to 5 bases.

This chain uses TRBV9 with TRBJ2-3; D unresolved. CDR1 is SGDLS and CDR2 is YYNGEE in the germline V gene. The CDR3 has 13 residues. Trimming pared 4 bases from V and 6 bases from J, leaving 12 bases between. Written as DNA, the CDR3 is TGTGCCAGCAGCCCTTACCCCCCTGATACGCAGTATTTT. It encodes CASSPYPPDTQYF.

The CDR3 sequence is CASSYTGNYGYTF. The CDR3 DNA follows: TGTGCCAGCAGTTACACAGGGAACTATGGCTACACCTTC. This chain uses TRBV6-5 with TRBJ1-2; perhaps TRBD1 as D (6 bases). V lost 2 bases, J lost 2 bases, and 6 bases lay in between. Germline CDR1 and CDR2: MNHEY and SVGAGI. This CDR3 contains 13 residues.

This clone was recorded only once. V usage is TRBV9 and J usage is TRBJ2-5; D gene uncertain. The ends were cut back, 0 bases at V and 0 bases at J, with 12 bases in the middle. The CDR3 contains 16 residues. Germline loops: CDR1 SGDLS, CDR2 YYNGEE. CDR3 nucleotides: TGTGCCAGCAGCGTAGCGGTAGACCGGTACCAAGAGACCCAGTACTTC. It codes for CASSVAVDRYQETQYF.

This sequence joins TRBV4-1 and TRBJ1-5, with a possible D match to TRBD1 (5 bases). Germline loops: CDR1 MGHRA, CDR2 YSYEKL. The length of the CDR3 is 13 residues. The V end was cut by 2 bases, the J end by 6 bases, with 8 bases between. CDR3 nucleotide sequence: TGCGCCAGCAGCCAAACGGGACCTCAGCCCCAGCATTTT. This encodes CASSQTGPQPQHF.

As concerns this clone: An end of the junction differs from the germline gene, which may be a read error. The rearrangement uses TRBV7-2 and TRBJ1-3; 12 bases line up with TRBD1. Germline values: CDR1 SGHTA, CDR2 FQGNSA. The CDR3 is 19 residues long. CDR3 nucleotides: TGTGCCAGCACCTTACCCCCCATGGGACAGGGGGCATCCGGAAACACCATATATTTT. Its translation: CASTLPPMGQGASGNTIYF.

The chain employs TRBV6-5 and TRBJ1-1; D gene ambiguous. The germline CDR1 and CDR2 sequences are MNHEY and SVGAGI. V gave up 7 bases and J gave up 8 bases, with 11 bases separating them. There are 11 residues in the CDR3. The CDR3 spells CASTLGAEAFF. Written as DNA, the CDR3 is TGTGCCAGCACCCTGGGAGCCGAAGCTTTCTTT.

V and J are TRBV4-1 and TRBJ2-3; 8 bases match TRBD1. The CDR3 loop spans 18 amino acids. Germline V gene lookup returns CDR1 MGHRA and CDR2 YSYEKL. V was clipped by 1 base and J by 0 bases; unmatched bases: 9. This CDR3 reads CASSQAFFRDRSTDTQYF. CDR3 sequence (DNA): TGCGCCAGCAGCCAAGCGTTTTTTCGGGACAGGAGCACAGATACGCAGTATTTT.